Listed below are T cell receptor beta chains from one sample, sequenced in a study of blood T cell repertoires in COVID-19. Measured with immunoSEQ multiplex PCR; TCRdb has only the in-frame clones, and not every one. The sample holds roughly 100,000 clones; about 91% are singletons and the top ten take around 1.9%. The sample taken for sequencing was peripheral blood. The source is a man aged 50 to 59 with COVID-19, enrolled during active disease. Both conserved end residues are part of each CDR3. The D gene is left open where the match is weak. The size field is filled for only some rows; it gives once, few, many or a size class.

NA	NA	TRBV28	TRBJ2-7	TGTGCCAGCCGGAACAGGGTCTCCAACTACGAGCAGTACTTC	CASRNRVSNYEQYF
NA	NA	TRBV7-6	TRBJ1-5	TGTGCCAGCAGCAAAGGGCAGGGCATCAATCAGCCCCAGCATTTT	CASSKGQGINQPQHF
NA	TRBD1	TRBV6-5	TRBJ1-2	TGTGCCAGCATTTCCACAGGGGACTATGGCTACACCTTC	CASISTGDYGYTF
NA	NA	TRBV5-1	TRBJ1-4	TGCGCCAGCAGCTTGGGTAGGGGTGAAAAACTGTTTTTT	CASSLGRGEKLFF
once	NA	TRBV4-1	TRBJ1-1	TGCGCCAGCAGCCAAGAGGGTATGGCCTCGACTAGGGGCACTGAAGCTTTCTTT	CASSQEGMASTRGTEAFF
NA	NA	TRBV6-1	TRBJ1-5	TGTGCCAGCAGTGAAGCATTCAGGATTAGCAATCAGCCCCAGCATTTT	CASSEAFRISNQPQHF
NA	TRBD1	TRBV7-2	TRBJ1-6	TGTGCCAGCAGCCGTGACAGGGTCAGGACACCCCTCCACTTT	CASSRDRVRTPLHF
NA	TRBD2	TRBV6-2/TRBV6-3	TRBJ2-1	TGTGCCAGCACCCCTTGGACTAGCCCCAATGAGCAGTTCTTC	CASTPWTSPNEQFF
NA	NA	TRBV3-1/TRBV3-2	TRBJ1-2	TGTGCCAGCAGCCAAGACTCCTCGGGGTACACCTTC	CASSQDSSGYTF
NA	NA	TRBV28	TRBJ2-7	TGTGCCAGCCGGGACTCTAACTCCTACGAGCAGTACTTC	CASRDSNSYEQYF
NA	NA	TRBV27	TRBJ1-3	TGTGCCAGCAGTTTAAATAGTGGAAACACCATATATTTT	CASSLNSGNTIYF
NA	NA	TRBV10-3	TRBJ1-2	TGTGCCATCAGTGATCAGGGTGGTGGCTACACCTTC	CAISDQGGGYTF
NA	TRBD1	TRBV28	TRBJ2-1	TGTGCCAGTAAAGGGGGCCGTACCCTCTACAATGAGCAGTTCTTC	CASKGGRTLYNEQFF
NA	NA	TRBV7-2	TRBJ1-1	TGTGCCAGCAGCTTAGCGCGCGGGTATGGCACTGAAGCTTTCTTT	CASSLARGYGTEAFF
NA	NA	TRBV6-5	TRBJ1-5	TGTGCCAGCAGTTATCGGGACAATCAGCCCCAGCATTTT	CASSYRDNQPQHF
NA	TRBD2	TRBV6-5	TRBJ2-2	TGTGCCAGCAGGTGGGGGGGTGACGGGGAGCTGTTTTTT	CASRWGGDGELFF
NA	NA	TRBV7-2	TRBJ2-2	TGTGCCAGCAGCCCGGGACTCACAACCGGGGAGCTGTTTTTT	CASSPGLTTGELFF
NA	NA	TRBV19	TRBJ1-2	TGTGCCAGTAGGGTGAGGGGGAACATCTATGGCTACACCTTC	CASRVRGNIYGYTF
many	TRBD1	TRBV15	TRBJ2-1	TGTGCCACCAGTCCGAACAGGGGGCCGAATTACAATGAGCAGTTCTTC	CATSPNRGPNYNEQFF
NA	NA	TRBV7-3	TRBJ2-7	TGTGCCAGCAGCTTAAGCCGGGGGGCCGACGAGCAGTACTTC	CASSLSRGADEQYF
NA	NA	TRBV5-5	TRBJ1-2	TGTGCCAGCAGCTTGGGAGGACGGGGGGACCCCGAGTTAGCTAACTATGGCTACACCTTC	CASSLGGRGDPELANYGYTF
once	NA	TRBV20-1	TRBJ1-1	TGCAGTGCTAGTGATTCCGGGGGGCTTGAAGCTTTCTTT	CSASDSGGLEAFF
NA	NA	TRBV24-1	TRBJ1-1	TGTGCCACCGACAGTTTCGCTTTCTTT	CATDSFAFF
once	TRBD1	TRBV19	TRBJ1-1	TGTGCCAGTAGTATAAGACAGGGTGTCACTGAAGCTTTCTTT	CASSIRQGVTEAFF
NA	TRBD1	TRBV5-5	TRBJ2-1	TGTGCCAGCAGCTTGGGACAGGGCAGCTACAATGAGCAGTTCTTC	CASSLGQGSYNEQFF
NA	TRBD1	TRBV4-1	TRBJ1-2	TGCGCCAGCAGCCAAACGACAGGGAGTGACTATGGCTACACCTTC	CASSQTTGSDYGYTF
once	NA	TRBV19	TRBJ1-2	TGTGCCAGTAGTATCGGTGGACAGTCCTTCTATGGCTACACCTTC	CASSIGGQSFYGYTF
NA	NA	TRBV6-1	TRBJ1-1	TGTGCCAGCAGTGAAGTTGATGTCAGGGTTGAAGCTTTCTTT	CASSEVDVRVEAFF
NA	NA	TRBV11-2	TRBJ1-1	TGTGCCAGCAGCCGGGTGGGTGCTGAAGCTTTCTTT	CASSRVGAEAFF
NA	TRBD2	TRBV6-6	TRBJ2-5	TGTGCCAGCAGTACCAGCGGGGGGCGTGGAGAGACCCAGTACTTC	CASSTSGGRGETQYF
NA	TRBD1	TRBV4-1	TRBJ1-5	TGCGCCAGCAGCCAAGAGGACAGGTTTCATGGTCAGCCCCAGCATTTT	CASSQEDRFHGQPQHF
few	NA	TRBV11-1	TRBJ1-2	TGTGCCAGCAGCTCCTATCCCATGCATGGCTACACCTTC	CASSSYPMHGYTF
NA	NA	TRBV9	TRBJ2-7	TGTGCCAGCAGCGTCAGAGGGGGGGCGGCATCCTACGAGCAGTACTTC	CASSVRGGAASYEQYF
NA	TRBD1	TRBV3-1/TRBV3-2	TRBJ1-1	TGTGCCAGCAGCAGGACAGGGCCCACTGAAGCTTTCTTT	CASSRTGPTEAFF